This TCR beta chain came from a study of blood T cell repertoires in COVID-19. Turning to the study itself: The United States, Italy and Spain provided the acute and convalescent COVID-19 samples. The analysed material was cDNA or gDNA that came from T cells, B-cell-depleted T cells, or PBMCs.

As originally analysed: Researchers report that nucleated cell counts were estimated from reference gene primer amplification. Clones were sequenced by immunoSEQ multiplex PCR, and TCRdb holds only the in-frame ones, with some missing. That table furnishes V, J and clone size, whereas the DNA furnished D and trimming. The top ten hold 6.5% to 7% of the sample, which has 190,000 or so clones, 82% seen once. Sequencing used peripheral blood. The sequence was obtained from a human donor with acute or convalescent COVID-19. The donor label of this sample is uncertain.

For the CDR3, the DNA is TGTGCCAGCAGCGTAGATGGAGAGCTAACGTACCAAGAGACCCAGTACTTC. Translation: CASSVDGELTYQETQYF. V gene TRBV9 combines with J gene TRBJ2-5; D uncertain. This CDR3 is 17 amino acids long. Per the germline V gene, CDR1 is SGDLS and CDR2 is YYNGEE. The V end was cut by 0 bases, the J end by 0 bases, with 15 bases between.